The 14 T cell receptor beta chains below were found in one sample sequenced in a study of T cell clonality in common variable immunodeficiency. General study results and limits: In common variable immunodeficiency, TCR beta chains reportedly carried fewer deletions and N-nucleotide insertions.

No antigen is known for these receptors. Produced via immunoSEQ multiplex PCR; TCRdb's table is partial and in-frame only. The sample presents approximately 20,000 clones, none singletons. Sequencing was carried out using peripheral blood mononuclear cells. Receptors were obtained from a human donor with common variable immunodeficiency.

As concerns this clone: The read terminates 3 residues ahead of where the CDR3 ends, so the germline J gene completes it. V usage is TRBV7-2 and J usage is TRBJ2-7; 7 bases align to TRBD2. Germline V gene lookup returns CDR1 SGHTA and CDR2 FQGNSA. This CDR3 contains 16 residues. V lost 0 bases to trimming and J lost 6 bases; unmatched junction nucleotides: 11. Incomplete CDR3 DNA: TGTGCCAGCAGCTTAGCTGGGGGGTCTAGCGGCCGCGAG. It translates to CASSLAGGSSGRE. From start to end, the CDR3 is CASSLAGGSSGREQYF.

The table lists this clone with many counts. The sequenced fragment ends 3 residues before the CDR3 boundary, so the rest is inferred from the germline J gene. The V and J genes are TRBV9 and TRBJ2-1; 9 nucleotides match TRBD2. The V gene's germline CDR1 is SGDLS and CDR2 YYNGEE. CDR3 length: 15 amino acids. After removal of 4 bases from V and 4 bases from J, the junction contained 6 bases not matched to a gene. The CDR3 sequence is CASSQTSGPYNEQFF. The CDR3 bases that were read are TGTGCCAGCAGCCAGACTAGCGGTCCATACAATGAG. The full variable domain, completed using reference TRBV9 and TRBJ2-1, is DSGVTQTPKHLITATGQRVTLRCSPRSGDLSVYWYQQSLDQGLQFLIQYYNGEERAKGNILERFSAQQFPDLHSELNLSSLELGDSALYFCASSQTSGPYNEQFFGPGTRLTVL.

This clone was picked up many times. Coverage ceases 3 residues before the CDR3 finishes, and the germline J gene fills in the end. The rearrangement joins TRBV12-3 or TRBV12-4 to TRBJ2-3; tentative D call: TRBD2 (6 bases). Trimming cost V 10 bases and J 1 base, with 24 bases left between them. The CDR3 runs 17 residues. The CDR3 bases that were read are TGTGCCACCCCCTCCAGAACTGGGCGGGGAGGCACAGATACG. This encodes CATPSRTGRGGTDT. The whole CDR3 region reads CATPSRTGRGGTDTQYF.

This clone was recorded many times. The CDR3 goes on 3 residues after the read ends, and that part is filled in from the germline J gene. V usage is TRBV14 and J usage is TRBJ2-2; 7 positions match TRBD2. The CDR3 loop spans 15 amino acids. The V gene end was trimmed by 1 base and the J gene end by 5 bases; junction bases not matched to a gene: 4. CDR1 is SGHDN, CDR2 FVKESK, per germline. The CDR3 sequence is CASSQVLASTGELFF. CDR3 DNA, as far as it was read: TGTGCCAGCAGCCAAGTACTAGCGAGTACCGGGGAG.

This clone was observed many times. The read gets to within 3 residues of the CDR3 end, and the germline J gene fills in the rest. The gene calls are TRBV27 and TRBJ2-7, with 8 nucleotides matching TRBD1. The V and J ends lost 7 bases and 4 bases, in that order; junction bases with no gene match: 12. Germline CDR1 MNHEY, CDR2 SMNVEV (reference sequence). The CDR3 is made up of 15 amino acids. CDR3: CASNPTGQDLYEQYF. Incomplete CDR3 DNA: TGTGCCAGCAACCCGACGGGACAGGACCTTTACGAG.

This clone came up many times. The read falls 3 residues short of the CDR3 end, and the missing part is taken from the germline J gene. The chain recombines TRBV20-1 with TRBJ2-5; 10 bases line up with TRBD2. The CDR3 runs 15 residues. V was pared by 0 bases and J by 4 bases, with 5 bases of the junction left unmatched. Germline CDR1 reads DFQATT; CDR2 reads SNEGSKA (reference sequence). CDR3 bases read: TGCAGTGCTAGAGATAAGACTAGCGGGCGAGAGACC. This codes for CSARDKTSGRET. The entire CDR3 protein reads CSARDKTSGRETQYF.

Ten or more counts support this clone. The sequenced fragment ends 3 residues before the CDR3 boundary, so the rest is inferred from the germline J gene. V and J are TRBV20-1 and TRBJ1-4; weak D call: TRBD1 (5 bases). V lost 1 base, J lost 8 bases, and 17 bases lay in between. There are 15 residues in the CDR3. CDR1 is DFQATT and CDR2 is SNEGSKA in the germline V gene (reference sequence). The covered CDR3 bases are TGCAGTGCTAGAGGGTCAACGGGGGGAAGGGAAAAA. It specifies CSARGSTGGREK. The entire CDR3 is CSARGSTGGREKLFF.

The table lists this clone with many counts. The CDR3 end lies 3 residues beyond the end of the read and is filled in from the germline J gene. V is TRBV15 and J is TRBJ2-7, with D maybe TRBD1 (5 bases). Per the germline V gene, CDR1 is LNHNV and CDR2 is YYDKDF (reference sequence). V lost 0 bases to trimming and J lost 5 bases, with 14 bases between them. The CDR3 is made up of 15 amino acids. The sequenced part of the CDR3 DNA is TGTGCCACCAGCAGAGATCTAGGGTTAGGGGACGAG. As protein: CATSRDLGLGDE. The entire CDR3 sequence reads CATSRDLGLGDEQYF. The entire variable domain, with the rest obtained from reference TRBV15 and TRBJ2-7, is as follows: DAMVIQNPRYQVTQFGKPVTLSCSQTLNHNVMYWYQQKSSQAPKLLFHYYDKDFNNEADTPDNFQSRRPNTSFCFLDIRSPGLGDTAMYLCATSRDLGLGDEQYFGPGTRLTVT.

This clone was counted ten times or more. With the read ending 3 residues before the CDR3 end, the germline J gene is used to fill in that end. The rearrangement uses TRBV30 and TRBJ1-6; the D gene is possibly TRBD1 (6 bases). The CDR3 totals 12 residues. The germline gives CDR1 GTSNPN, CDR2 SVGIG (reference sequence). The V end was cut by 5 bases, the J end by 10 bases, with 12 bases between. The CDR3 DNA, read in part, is TGTGCCTGGGCTGGTGGGGGCTCACCC. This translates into CAWAGGGSP. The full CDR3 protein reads CAWAGGGSPLHF. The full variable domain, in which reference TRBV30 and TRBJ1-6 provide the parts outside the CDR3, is SQTIHQWPATLVQPVGSPLSLECTVEGTSNPNLYWYRQAAGRGLQLLFYSVGIGQISSEVPQNLSASRPQDRQFILSSKKLLLSDSGFYLCAWAGGGSPLHFGNGTRLTVT.

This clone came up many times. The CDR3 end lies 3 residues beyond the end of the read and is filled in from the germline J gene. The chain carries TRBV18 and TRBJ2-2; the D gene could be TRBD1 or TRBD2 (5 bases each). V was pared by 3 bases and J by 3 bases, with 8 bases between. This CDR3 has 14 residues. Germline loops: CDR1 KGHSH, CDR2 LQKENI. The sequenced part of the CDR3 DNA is TGTGCCAGCTCACCCCAGGGAGACACCGGGGAG. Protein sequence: CASSPQGDTGE. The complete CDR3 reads CASSPQGDTGELFF.

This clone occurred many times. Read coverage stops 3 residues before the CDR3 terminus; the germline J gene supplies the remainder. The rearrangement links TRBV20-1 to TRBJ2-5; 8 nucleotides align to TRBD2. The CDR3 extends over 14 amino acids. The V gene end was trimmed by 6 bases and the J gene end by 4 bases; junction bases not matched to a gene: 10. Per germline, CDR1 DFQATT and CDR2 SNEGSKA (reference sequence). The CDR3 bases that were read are TGCAGTGCAAACCCGGGGGGGGCCCGAGAGACC. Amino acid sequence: CSANPGGARET. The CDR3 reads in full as CSANPGGARETQYF.

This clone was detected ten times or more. CDR3 region: CSATGQGNSYEQYF. Partial CDR3 DNA: TGCAGTGCTACGGGACAGGGAAACTCCTACGAG. The rearrangement uses TRBV20-1 and TRBJ2-7, with 9 bases aligning to TRBD1. The DNA ends 3 residues before the CDR3 does, and the rest of the CDR3 is filled in from the germline J gene. V shed 4 bases and J 0 bases; nucleotides not matched to a gene: 4. In germline, CDR1 is DFQATT, CDR2 SNEGSKA (reference sequence). The CDR3 runs to 14 residues.

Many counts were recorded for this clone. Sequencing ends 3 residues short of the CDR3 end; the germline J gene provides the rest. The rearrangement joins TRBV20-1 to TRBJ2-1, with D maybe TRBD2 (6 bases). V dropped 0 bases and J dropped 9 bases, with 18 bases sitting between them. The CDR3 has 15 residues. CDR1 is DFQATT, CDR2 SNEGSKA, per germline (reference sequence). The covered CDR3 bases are TGCAGTGCTAGAGATATAGGTGGCCAGCGGGCTGAG. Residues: CSARDIGGQRAE. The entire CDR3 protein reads CSARDIGGQRAEQFF.

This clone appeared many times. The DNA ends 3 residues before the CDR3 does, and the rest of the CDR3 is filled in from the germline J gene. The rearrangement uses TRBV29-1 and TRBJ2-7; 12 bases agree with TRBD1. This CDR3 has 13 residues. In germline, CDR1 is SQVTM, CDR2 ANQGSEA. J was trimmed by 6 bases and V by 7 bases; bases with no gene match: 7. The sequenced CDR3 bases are TGCAGCGCGGTCCGGGACAGGGGGCGCGAG. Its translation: CSAVRDRGRE. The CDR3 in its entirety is CSAVRDRGREQYF.